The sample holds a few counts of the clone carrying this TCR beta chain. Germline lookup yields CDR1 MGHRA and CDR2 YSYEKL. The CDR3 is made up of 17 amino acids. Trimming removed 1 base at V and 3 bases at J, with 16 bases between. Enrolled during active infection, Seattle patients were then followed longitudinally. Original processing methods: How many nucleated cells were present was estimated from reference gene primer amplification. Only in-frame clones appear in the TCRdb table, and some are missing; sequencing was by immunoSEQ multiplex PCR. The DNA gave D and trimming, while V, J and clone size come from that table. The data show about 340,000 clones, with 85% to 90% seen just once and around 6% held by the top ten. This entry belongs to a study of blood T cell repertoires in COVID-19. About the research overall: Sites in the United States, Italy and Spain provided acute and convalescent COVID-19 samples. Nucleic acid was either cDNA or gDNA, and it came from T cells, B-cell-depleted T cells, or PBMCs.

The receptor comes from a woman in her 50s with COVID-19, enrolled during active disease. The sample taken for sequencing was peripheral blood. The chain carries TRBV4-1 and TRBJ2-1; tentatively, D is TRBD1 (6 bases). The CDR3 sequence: CASSQVFGQIYYNEQFF. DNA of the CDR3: TGCGCCAGCAGCCAAGTATTCGGACAGATCTACTACAATGAGCAGTTCTTC.